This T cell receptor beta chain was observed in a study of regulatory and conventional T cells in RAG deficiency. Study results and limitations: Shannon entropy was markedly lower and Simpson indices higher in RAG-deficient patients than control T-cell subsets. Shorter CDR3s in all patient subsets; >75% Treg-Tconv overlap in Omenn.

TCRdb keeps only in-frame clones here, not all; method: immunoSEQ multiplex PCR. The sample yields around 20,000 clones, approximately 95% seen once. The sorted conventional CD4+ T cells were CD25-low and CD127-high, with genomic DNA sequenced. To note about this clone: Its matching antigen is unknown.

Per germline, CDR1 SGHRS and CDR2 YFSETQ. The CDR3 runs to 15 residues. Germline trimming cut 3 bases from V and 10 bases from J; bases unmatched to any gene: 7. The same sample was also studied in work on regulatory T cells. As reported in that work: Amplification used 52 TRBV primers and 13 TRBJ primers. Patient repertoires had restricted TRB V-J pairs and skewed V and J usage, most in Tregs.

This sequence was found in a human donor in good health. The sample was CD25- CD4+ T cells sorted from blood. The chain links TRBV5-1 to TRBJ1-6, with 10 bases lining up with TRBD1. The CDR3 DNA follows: TGCGCCAGCAGCTCGACAGGGGGCTACGAATCACCCCTCCACTTT. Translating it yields CASSSTGGYESPLHF.